This T cell receptor (beta chain) was captured in a study of OX40 agonist ivuxolimab in advanced cancers. Overall study: Under the entry rules, prior anti-PD-1, anti-PD-L1 or anti-CTLA-4 therapy was allowed, and about 40% had some.

The CDR3 consists of 14 residues. V was shortened by 2 bases and J by 3 bases, with 10 bases between the two germline ends. The germline gives CDR1 MNHEY, CDR2 SVGAGI. Some clones are missing from TCRdb's copy, which holds only in-frame ones; the method was immunoSEQ multiplex PCR. The sample includes tens of thousands of clones, about 83% seen only once; the top ten take 6.5% to 9.5%. The starting material was CD4+ or CD8+ T cells sorted from blood, obtained in a trial of the OX40 agonist ivuxolimab. This TCR was sampled from an adult with an advanced solid tumor such as melanoma, head and neck, liver or kidney cancer. This chain uses TRBV6-5 with TRBJ1-2, with D unresolved. The CDR3 protein is CASSYGGQDYGYTF. In DNA form, the CDR3 reads TGTGCCAGCAGTTACGGAGGGCAAGACTATGGCTACACCTTC.